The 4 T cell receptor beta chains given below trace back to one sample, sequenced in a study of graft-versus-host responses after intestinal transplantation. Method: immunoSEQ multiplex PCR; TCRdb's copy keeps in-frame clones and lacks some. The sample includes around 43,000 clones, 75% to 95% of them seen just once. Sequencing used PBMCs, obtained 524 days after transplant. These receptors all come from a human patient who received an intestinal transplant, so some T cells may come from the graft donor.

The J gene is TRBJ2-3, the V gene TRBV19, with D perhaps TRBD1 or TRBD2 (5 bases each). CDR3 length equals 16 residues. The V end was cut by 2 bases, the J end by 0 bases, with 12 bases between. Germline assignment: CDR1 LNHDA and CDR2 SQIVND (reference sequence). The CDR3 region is CASSIHRGSSTDTQYF. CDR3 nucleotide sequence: TGTGCCAGTAGTATACATCGGGGCTCTAGCACAGATACGCAGTATTTT.

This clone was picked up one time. CDR3 loop: CASSQADFDTSRGTQYF. DNA for the CDR3: TGCGCCAGCAGCCAAGCCGACTTCGACACGTCGAGGGGGACCCAGTACTTC. This rearrangement joins TRBV4-1 to TRBJ2-5; either TRBD1 or TRBD2 may fit D (5 bases each). The CDR3 is 17 residues long. With 1 base removed from V and 7 bases from J, the gap between germline ends came to 22 bases. Germline lookup yields CDR1 MGHRA and CDR2 YSYEKL.

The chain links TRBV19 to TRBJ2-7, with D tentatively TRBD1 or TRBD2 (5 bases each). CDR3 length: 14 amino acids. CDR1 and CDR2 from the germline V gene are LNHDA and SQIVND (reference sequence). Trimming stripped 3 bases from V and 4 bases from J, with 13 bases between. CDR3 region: CASSIGDGGYEQYF. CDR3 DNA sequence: TGTGCCAGTAGTATCGGGGACGGAGGATACGAGCAGTACTTC.

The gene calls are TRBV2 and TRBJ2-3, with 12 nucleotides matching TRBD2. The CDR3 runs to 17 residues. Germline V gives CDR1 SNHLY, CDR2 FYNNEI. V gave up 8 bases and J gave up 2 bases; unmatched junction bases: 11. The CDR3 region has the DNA TGTGCCAGCCTAAAATCTAGACTAGCGGGGGCCACAGATACGCAGTATTTT. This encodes CASLKSRLAGATDTQYF.